This entry lists 27 T cell receptor beta chains sequenced from one sample in a study of blood T cells in healthy people across ages. For the second PCR, which ran for about 7 to 11 cycles, a sample-barcoded 5' primer and a J-beta primer mix were used. TCRdb ran MiXCR on the 5' RACE reads and lists one entry per CDR3 protein. Counted here are 1.4 million to 1.5 million distinct CDR3 sequences, approximately 40% occurring once; the ten biggest clones make up 7.9%. The sample comprised blood. All receptors derive from a woman between 18 and 30 years old in good health.

The genes are TRBV20-1 and TRBJ2-1; the D gene is possibly TRBD1 (5 bases). The length of the CDR3 is 11 residues. CDR1 and CDR2 (germline): DFQATT, SNEGSKA (reference sequence). Trimming took off 4 bases at V and 7 bases at J, with 8 bases between the two ends. CDR3 sequence reads: CSATQGNEQFF. In DNA form, the CDR3 reads TGCAGTGCTACCCAGGGAAATGAGCAGTTCTTC.

This clonotype turned up a few times. The J gene is TRBJ2-1, the V gene TRBV11-1; D is possibly TRBD2 (6 bases). This CDR3 contains 13 residues. V shed 10 bases and J shed 4 bases, with 14 bases lying between them. Germline V CDR1 and CDR2: SGHAT, FQDESV (reference sequence). CDR3 protein: CATGGTGYNEQFF. The CDR3 DNA is TGTGCCACGGGCGGGACTGGATACAATGAGCAGTTCTTC.

J is TRBJ2-2 and V is TRBV27; unclear D gene. CDR1 and CDR2 (germline): MNHEY, SMNVEV (reference sequence). The CDR3 covers 14 residues. Trimming took 4 bases from V and 1 from J, leaving 7 bases between them. The CDR3 nucleotides read TGTGCCAGCAGTTATGAAGTGAACACCGGGGAGCTGTTTTTT. This codes for CASSYEVNTGELFF.

This chain links TRBV5-1 with TRBJ2-6; D may be TRBD2 (5 bases). The CDR3 length is 16 residues. CDR1 SGHRS and CDR2 YFSETQ come from the germline V gene. V was clipped by 4 bases and J by 4 bases, with 15 bases between them. DNA of the CDR3: TGCGCCAGCAGCCTCGACGGACTGCAGGGGGCCAACGTCCTGACTTTC. Translating gives CASSLDGLQGANVLTF.

The chain has TRBV20-1 and TRBJ2-3; D is possibly TRBD2 (5 bases). Trimming left V 5 bases short and J 4 bases short, with 16 bases between. There are 14 residues in the CDR3. The germline gives CDR1 DFQATT, CDR2 SNEGSKA (reference sequence). The CDR3 reads CSAAARRAADTQYF. CDR3 bases: TGCAGTGCTGCAGCCCGGCGGGCAGCAGATACGCAGTATTTT.

V gene TRBV6-1 combines with J gene TRBJ2-1, with 14 bases aligning to TRBD2. Trimming removed 6 bases from V and 4 bases from J; junction bases left unmatched: 5. Germline V gives CDR1 MNHNS, CDR2 SASEGT. The CDR3 spans 16 residues. CDR3 DNA: TGTGCCAGCAGGGACCGACTAGCGGGAGGGTACAATGAGCAGTTCTTC. Amino acid sequence: CASRDRLAGGYNEQFF.

This clonotype was observed a handful of times. V gene TRBV6-2 or TRBV6-3 combines with J gene TRBJ2-7; D ambiguous. Per the germline V gene, CDR1 is MNHEY and CDR2 is SVGEGT. CDR3 length: 12 residues. Trimming removed 8 bases from V and 2 bases from J, with 10 bases in between. CDR3 sequence reads: CASSTDPYEQYF. In DNA, the CDR3 is TGTGCCAGCTCTACAGACCCCTACGAGCAGTACTTC.

V gene TRBV20-1 combines with J gene TRBJ1-4; TRBD1 matches 10 bases. With 3 bases clipped from V and 7 bases from J, the junction kept 11 bases outside the gene matches. The CDR3 runs 16 residues. Germline CDR1 is DFQATT and CDR2 is SNEGSKA (reference sequence). The chain's CDR3 is CSASVYRDRGGEKLFF. CDR3 bases: TGCAGTGCTAGTGTTTACCGGGACAGGGGTGGTGAAAAACTGTTTTTT.

V gene TRBV20-1 combines with J gene TRBJ2-3; 9 positions match TRBD1. V shed 0 bases, J shed 4 bases, and the junction held 8 bases outside the gene matches. The CDR3 loop spans 16 amino acids. Germline CDR1 DFQATT, CDR2 SNEGSKA (reference sequence). The CDR3 reads CSARDPKTGGADTQYF. The CDR3 DNA sequence: TGCAGTGCTAGAGACCCCAAGACAGGGGGGGCAGATACGCAGTATTTT.

The chain is built from TRBV3-1 and TRBJ1-2; perhaps TRBD1 as D (6 bases). The CDR3 runs 14 residues. Germline CDR1 is LGHDT and CDR2 is YNNKEL (reference sequence). V lost 7 bases to trimming and J lost 3 bases, with 15 bases between them. CDR3 sequence reads: CASTRRGADYGYTF. In nucleotides, the CDR3 is TGTGCCAGCACCCGGAGGGGGGCGGACTATGGCTACACCTTC.

The rearrangement uses TRBV10-3 and TRBJ2-3; D gene uncertain. The V gene lost 0 bases and the J gene lost 5 bases, with 15 bases spanning the gap. CDR1 ENHRY and CDR2 SYGVKD come from the germline V gene. This CDR3 region has 16 residues. CDR3 in amino acids: CAISESGFRSGDTQYF. The DNA for the CDR3 is TGTGCCATCAGTGAGTCGGGATTCCGATCGGGAGATACGCAGTATTTT.

V gene TRBV9 combines with J gene TRBJ2-7; D might be TRBD1 or TRBD2, each matching 6 bases. Germline loops: CDR1 SGDLS, CDR2 YYNGEE. V shed 0 bases and J shed 2 bases, with 15 bases lying between them. This CDR3 is built from 16 residues. The CDR3 nucleotides read TGTGCCAGCAGCGTAGAGACTAGGGGGGCAACCTACGAGCAGTACTTC. Its translation is CASSVETRGATYEQYF.

A few counts support this clonotype. The chain recombines TRBV12-3 or TRBV12-4 with TRBJ2-7, with 10 bases aligning to TRBD2. The CDR3 is made up of 15 amino acids. V trimming: 5 bases; J trimming: 3 bases; junction bases outside the gene matches: 7. The CDR3 reads CASSPGTSDLYEQYF. CDR3 bases: TGTGCCAGCAGTCCCGGGACTAGCGACCTCTACGAGCAGTACTTC.

This clonotype was detected only a few times. The CDR3 DNA reads TGCAGTGCCACCGGACAGGGGAGCTATGGCTACACCTTC. Residues: CSATGQGSYGYTF. The chain combines TRBV20-1 with TRBJ1-2; TRBD1 aligns across 9 bases. The CDR3 extends over 13 amino acids. After removal of 6 bases from V and 4 bases from J, the junction contained 6 bases not matched to a gene. Looked up from germline, CDR1 is DFQATT and CDR2 is SNEGSKA (reference sequence).

The chain uses TRBV5-1 and TRBJ2-1; 9 bases are a match to TRBD2. The length of the CDR3 is 18 residues. V lost 3 bases, J lost 0 bases, and 10 bases stayed unmatched. The germline V gene encodes CDR1 SGHRS and CDR2 YFSETQ. The CDR3 is CASSSPPSGASSYNEQFF. CDR3 in DNA: TGCGCCAGCAGCTCCCCCCCTAGCGGGGCTAGCTCCTACAATGAGCAGTTCTTC.

Turning to this clonotype: Sequence at one end of the junction differs from germline and may be a read error. This chain uses TRBV7-9 with TRBJ2-1, with D perhaps TRBD2 (6 bases). Germline V gives CDR1 SEHNR, CDR2 FQNEAQ (reference sequence). The CDR3 totals 16 residues. The CDR3 coding sequence is TGTGCCGGCAGCTTAGTTAATAGCGGTTCCTACAATGAGCAGTTCTTC. This gives the protein CAGSLVNSGSYNEQFF.

The chain combines TRBV12-3 or TRBV12-4 with TRBJ1-1, with D uncertain. This CDR3 has 13 amino acids. Trimming took 5 bases from V and 5 from J, leaving 12 bases between them. CDR3 loop: CASSVWVRTEAFF. The CDR3 region has the DNA TGTGCCAGCAGTGTTTGGGTCCGGACTGAAGCTTTCTTT.

This chain links TRBV7-2 with TRBJ2-5, with a weak D call TRBD2 (6 bases). Gene TRBJ2-7 matches the end of the DNA better, so the J call may be wrong. Germline-derived CDR1 and CDR2 are SGHTA and FQGNSA. CDR3 length: 15 amino acids. CDR3 in DNA: TGTGCCAGCAGCCCTCGGGACTTGAAGCGATACGAGCAGTACTTC. It translates to CASSPRDLKRYEQYF.

A note on this clonotype: This may stem from a read error, because a much larger clone lies one nucleotide away. The rearrangement joins TRBV12-3 or TRBV12-4 to TRBJ2-3, with D possibly being TRBD1 (5 bases). Deletions cut 6 bases from V and 0 bases from J, with 7 bases between. The CDR3 totals 13 residues. The CDR3 bases are TGTGCCAGCAGGACAGTTAGCACAGATACGCAGTATTTT. As protein: CASRTVSTDTQYF.

This clonotype is a singleton in its sample. The chain employs TRBV9 and TRBJ2-7, with D hard to call. The germline gives CDR1 SGDLS, CDR2 YYNGEE. The V end lost 3 bases, the J end lost 3 bases, and 13 bases lay between the germline ends. The CDR3 totals 14 residues. The CDR3 is CASSENHGDYEQYF. The CDR3 nucleotides are TGTGCCAGCAGCGAGAACCATGGGGACTACGAGCAGTACTTC.

J is TRBJ1-2 and V is TRBV25-1, with D possibly matching TRBD1 (6 bases). The CDR3 is 13 residues long. Germline CDR1 reads MGHDK; CDR2 reads SYGVNS. V lost 2 bases, J lost 8 bases, and 12 bases lay in between. CDR3 nucleotide sequence: TGTGCCAGCAGTGAAGGGGGCCTAGGGGGCTACACCTTC. Protein sequence: CASSEGGLGGYTF.

The chain combines TRBV2 with TRBJ2-5; the D is unclear. Germline values: CDR1 SNHLY, CDR2 FYNNEI. The CDR3 extends over 12 amino acids. V gave up 3 bases and J gave up 13 bases, with 15 bases separating them. The CDR3 loop is CASSDSPSPSYF. CDR3 nucleotide sequence: TGTGCCAGCAGTGACTCCCCCAGTCCCTCGTACTTC.

J is TRBJ2-7 and V is TRBV4-1; 7 nucleotides align to TRBD2. The length of the CDR3 is 16 residues. The V segment lost 3 bases and the J segment 2 bases; nucleotides outside the gene matches: 10. Germline values: CDR1 MGHRA, CDR2 YSYEKL. CDR3 region: CASSHSSGLGTYEQYF. DNA for the CDR3: TGCGCCAGCAGCCATTCTAGCGGCCTGGGGACCTACGAGCAGTACTTC.

This clonotype came up a few times. The chain combines TRBV10-3 with TRBJ2-1, with 8 bases identical to TRBD2. The V gene's germline CDR1 is ENHRY and CDR2 SYGVKD. The CDR3 length is 13 residues. Trimming took 11 bases from V and 6 from J; bases not matched to a gene: 9. The CDR3 here is CAVLLAETNEQFF. The CDR3 nucleotides are TGTGCCGTCCTACTAGCGGAGACCAATGAGCAGTTCTTC.

V is TRBV10-3 and J is TRBJ1-2; 10 nucleotides align to TRBD1. CDR1 is ENHRY, CDR2 SYGVKD, per germline. The CDR3 consists of 14 residues. Unmatched junction bases numbered 4, after V lost 5 bases and J lost 4 bases. The CDR3 DNA sequence: TGTGCCATCAGTAACGGACAGGGGGGCTATGGCTACACCTTC. Translation gives CAISNGQGGYGYTF.

This clonotype has ten or more counts. The chain couples TRBV12-3 or TRBV12-4 to TRBJ2-7; D remains ambiguous. The CDR3 extends over 12 amino acids. V dropped 6 bases and J dropped 4 bases, with 10 bases sitting between them. CDR3 protein: CASSFVGYEQYF. The CDR3 bases are TGTGCCAGCAGCTTCGTAGGGTACGAGCAGTACTTC.

The DNA of the CDR3 is TGTGCCAGCAGTTTAGTGGGGGGGCCAGATACGCAGTATTTT. As protein: CASSLVGGPDTQYF. The chain combines TRBV12-3 or TRBV12-4 with TRBJ2-3; D is perhaps TRBD2 (7 bases). The CDR3 covers 14 residues. Trimming pared 1 base from V and 4 bases from J, leaving 9 bases between.